This TCR beta chain came from a study of patients and donors after allogeneic stem cell transplantation. Between the trimmed V and J ends, which lost 6 bases and 0 bases, there was a span of 6 bases. This CDR3 comprises 13 residues. Germline V gene sequence: CDR1 MNHNS, CDR2 SASEGT. This clonotype was counted only a few times. TCRdb recomputed calls from the RT-PCR reads with MiXCR, one row per CDR3 protein. The sample contains fewer than 500,000 distinct CDR3 sequences, around 16% of which appear only once. The chain has TRBV6-1 and TRBJ1-3; D not resolved. The source material was blood, either unsorted or a sorted T cell fraction (not recorded which). The TCR was taken from a human donor who was either an allogeneic HSCT recipient or a stem cell or donor lymphocyte infusion donor (not recorded which). It is not recorded whose cells these are; they may come from a transplant donor. Here the CDR3 reads CASSPPSGNTIYF. The CDR3 nucleotides read TGTGCCAGCAGCCCTCCCTCTGGAAACACCATATATTTT.